The T cell receptor (beta chain) under discussion was sequenced for a study of post-analysis software for immune sequencing data. Study-wide background: Courses of disease covered relapsing-remitting, secondary progressive and progressive-relapsing multiple sclerosis. Points from the study as a whole: F-measure co-clustering was strong for batch-matched samples. Roughly five TRBV segments were significantly more frequent in patients than in controls. TRBV5-6, TRBV5-1 and TRBV20-1 were among these segments.

The sample holds many counts of this clonotype. The antigen is not known. Unique molecular identifiers had been added to the TCR beta cDNA libraries. When roughly 0.9 to 10 million T cells were used, they gave roughly 490,000 cDNA molecules. TCRdb reprocessed the PCR reads via MiXCR and lists one record per CDR3 protein. Of some 190,000 distinct CDR3 sequences in the sample, roughly 28% were seen once. Germline V gene lookup returns CDR1 DFQATT and CDR2 SNEGSKA (reference sequence). V was trimmed by 3 bases and J by 3 bases, leaving 12 bases between them. The CDR3 is 13 amino acids. The clonotype originates from a girl under 18 with multiple sclerosis. The chain couples TRBV20-1 to TRBJ2-7; D is unresolved. The specimen sequenced was blood. Here the CDR3 DNA reads TGCAGTGCTAGGTATTCTCCGGGCTACGAGCAGTACTTC. Its translation is CSARYSPGYEQYF.